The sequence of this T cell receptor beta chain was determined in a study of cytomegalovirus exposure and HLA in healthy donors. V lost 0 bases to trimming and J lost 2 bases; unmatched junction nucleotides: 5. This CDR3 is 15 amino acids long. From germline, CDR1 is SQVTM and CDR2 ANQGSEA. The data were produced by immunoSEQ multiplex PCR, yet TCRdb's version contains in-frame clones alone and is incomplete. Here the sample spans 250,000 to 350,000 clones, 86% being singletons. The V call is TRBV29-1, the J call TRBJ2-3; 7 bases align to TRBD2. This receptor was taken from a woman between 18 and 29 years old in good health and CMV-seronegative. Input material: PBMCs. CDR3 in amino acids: CSVEEVGGVTDTQYF. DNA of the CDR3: TGCAGCGTTGAAGAGGTGGGAGGGGTCACAGATACGCAGTATTTT.